This note documents a single T cell receptor (beta chain) sequence. Its specificity is unknown. This record belongs to a study of T cells in narcolepsy. As for the study in general: Donors had narcolepsy type 1 or type 2, or were healthy controls.

V dropped 4 bases and J dropped 1; count of bases not matched to a gene: 3. Per the germline V gene, CDR1 is SGHRS and CDR2 is YFSETQ. There are 15 residues in the CDR3. TCRdb's table, derived via immunoSEQ multiplex PCR, lists solely in-frame clones and lacks some. The table lists over 40,000 clones, 88% of them singletons. Study-level points and caveats: Autoreactive clonotypes reportedly recurred in blood of same and different patients, not controls. Comparing one patient's CSF and blood CD4+ clonotypes highlighted HCRT- and TRIB2-specific autoreactive clonotypes.

This receptor was identified in a human donor with narcolepsy. This chain uses TRBV5-1 with TRBJ2-1, with 9 bases matching TRBD2. The sequencing input was CD45RA- memory CD4+ T cells from PBMCs. The CDR3 DNA reads TGCGCCAGCAGCCTCACTAGCGGGTCCTACAATGAGCAGTTCTTC. As protein: CASSLTSGSYNEQFF.